This T cell receptor beta chain stems from a study of blood T cells in healthy people across ages. The germline CDR1 and CDR2 sequences are SEHNR and FQNEAQ (reference sequence). The CDR3 length is 15 residues. A sample-barcoded 5' primer and a J-beta primer mix were used in a second PCR of roughly 6 to 11 cycles. A template-switch adaptor containing 12 random nucleotides labeled each cDNA molecule. Via MiXCR, TCRdb re-called the 5' RACE reads, giving one row per CDR3 protein. Here the sample spans roughly 1,300,000 distinct CDR3 sequences, approximately 59% being singletons. Study-wide findings and caveats: Naive T cell percentage by flow cytometry tracked strongly with beta diversity.

In the case of this clonotype: Its antigen is not identified.

V and J are TRBV7-9 and TRBJ2-4; D perhaps matches TRBD2 (6 bases). TRBJ2-7 explains the end of the DNA better; the J call may be wrong. Sequenced input: blood. The sequence was collected from a young man in good health. DNA of the CDR3: TGTGCCAGCAGCTCGGGACTTTTCATTCGGGACGAGCAGTACTTC. Its protein product is CASSSGLFIRDEQYF.